The 13 T cell receptor beta chains listed next were all sequenced from one sample in a study of regulatory T cells in long-lasting Graves disease. Time point defined: newly diagnosed GD, antithyroid drugs for less than 3 months. PBMCs provided the RNA from which the TCR library was made. Building the TCR beta libraries relied on iRepertoire HTBI primers, and CDR3 regions underwent Arm-PCR. TCRdb recomputed calls from the multiplex PCR reads with MiXCR, one row per CDR3 protein. The sample shows a few hundred thousand distinct CDR3 sequences, around 15% of them seen only once. This sample also appeared in a second study, on T cells in Graves' hyperthyroidism and ophthalmopathy.

Here the sequenced sample was peripheral blood mononuclear cells (PBMCs), taken at new diagnosis, from a patient treated with antithyroid drugs. The receptor source for this set is a woman aged 18-30 years with Graves disease.

This clonotype was picked up a small number of times. The J gene is TRBJ2-2, the V gene TRBV29-1; D is uncertain. The CDR3 runs 13 residues. Germline V gene data show CDR1 as SQVTM and CDR2 as ANQGSEA. Trimming cost V 7 bases and J 5 bases, with 14 bases left between them. In DNA form, the CDR3 reads TGCAGCGCTGACACGGATGGTACCGGGGAGCTGTTTTTT. This codes for CSADTDGTGELFF.

This clonotype was observed many times. The chain combines TRBV2 with TRBJ1-1; maybe TRBD1 (5 bases). V was cut by 3 bases and J by 1 base, with 9 bases left in between. Germline lookup yields CDR1 SNHLY and CDR2 FYNNEI. The CDR3 length is 14 residues. The CDR3 spells CASSEGGGNTEAFF. The CDR3 DNA follows: TGTGCCAGCAGTGAGGGGGGGGGGAACACTGAAGCTTTCTTT.

This clonotype has a count of ten or more. The rearrangement links TRBV6-1 to TRBJ2-7, with 7 bases that match TRBD1. The CDR3 has 14 amino acids. Germline-derived CDR1 and CDR2 are MNHNS and SASEGT. V dropped 7 bases and J dropped 2; count of bases not matched to a gene: 8. For the CDR3, the DNA is TGTGCCAGCACCACGGGGCAGGGGGCCTACGAGCAGTACTTC. Amino acid sequence: CASTTGQGAYEQYF.

In its sample, this clonotype was seen many times. V is TRBV7-3 and J is TRBJ2-3; 8 nucleotides align to TRBD1. CDR1 is SGHTA and CDR2 is FQGTGA in the germline V gene. The J segment lost 0 bases and the V segment lost 3 bases, leaving 5 bases of the junction unmatched. CDR3 length equals 16 residues. The CDR3 region has the DNA TGTGCCAGCAGCTTCCGACAGGGGACTAGCACAGATACGCAGTATTTT. Its translation is CASSFRQGTSTDTQYF.

In this sample, this clonotype turned up many times. This chain links TRBV3-1 with TRBJ1-2, with D unclear. V lost 1 base and J 0 bases, leaving 9 bases between the germline ends. The germline CDR1 and CDR2 sequences are LGHDT and YNNKEL (reference sequence). This CDR3 has 15 amino acids. CDR3 sequence: CASSQAQSANYGYTF. CDR3 nucleotide sequence: TGTGCCAGCAGCCAAGCACAGTCAGCTAACTATGGCTACACCTTC.

This clonotype was recorded at least ten times. The V call is TRBV12-3 or TRBV12-4, the J call TRBJ2-1, with D possibly being TRBD1 or TRBD2 (6 bases each). The V end lost 3 bases, the J end lost 10 bases, and 16 bases lay between the germline ends. CDR3 length: 14 amino acids. The CDR3 bases are TGTGCCAGCAGTTTTAGGGGGGCACATGGGGAGCAGTTCTTC. Translated, it gives CASSFRGAHGEQFF.

This clonotype was counted ten times or more. The chain has TRBV20-1 and TRBJ1-5; 8 bases are shared with TRBD1. This CDR3 comprises 14 residues. V lost 4 bases and J lost 3; bases outside the gene matches: 5. The V gene's germline CDR1 is DFQATT and CDR2 SNEGSKA (reference sequence). The CDR3 spells CSATGQVNNQPQHF. CDR3 DNA: TGCAGTGCTACGGGACAGGTAAACAATCAGCCCCAGCATTTT.

Notes on this clonotype: It is likely a read error, because the conserved phenylalanine at the end of the CDR3 is missing. No DNA is shown, since the ends of the CDR3 on it are uncertain; the CDR3 is the one TCRdb lists. Here the CDR3 reads CASSSQGTSGFYNEQFFGPGTRR. The chain uses TRBV5-1 and TRBJ1-2. CDR1 SGHRS and CDR2 YFSETQ come from the germline V gene. A total of 23 residues make up the CDR3, ends included.

The chain links TRBV19 to TRBJ2-7, with D possibly matching TRBD2 (5 bases). Trimming left V 3 bases short and J 0 bases short, with 9 bases between. This CDR3 is built from 14 residues. Germline CDR1 reads LNHDA; CDR2 reads SQIVND (reference sequence). CDR3 protein: CASSIKRSSYEQYF. As DNA, the CDR3 is TGTGCCAGTAGTATCAAGCGGAGCTCCTACGAGCAGTACTTC. Looking up the rest from reference TRBV19 and TRBJ2-7 gives the full variable domain: DGGITQSPKYLFRKEGQNVTLSCEQNLNHDAMYWYRQDPGQGLRLIYYSQIVNDFQKGDIAEGYSVSREKKESFPLTVTSAQKNPTAFYLCASSIKRSSYEQYFGPGTRLTVT.

Only a few counts were recorded for this clonotype. The V call is TRBV7-2, the J call TRBJ1-3; weak D call: TRBD1 (5 bases). Germline CDR1 SGHTA, CDR2 FQGNSA. The CDR3 has 13 residues. V gave up 5 bases and J gave up 4 bases, with 9 bases separating them. The CDR3 DNA follows: TGTGCCAGCAGCGCGGGGGTAGGAAACACCATATATTTT. Translation gives CASSAGVGNTIYF.

This clonotype was seen repeatedly, ten times or more. The chain joins TRBV20-1 to TRBJ2-1, with a possible D match to TRBD2 (6 bases). The ends were cut back, 6 bases at V and 0 bases at J, with 15 bases in the middle. CDR1 is DFQATT and CDR2 is SNEGSKA in the germline V gene (reference sequence). The CDR3 is made up of 15 amino acids. The CDR3 DNA is TGCAGTGCCAGTGGGACTCCCAGCTCCTACAATGAGCAGTTCTTC. It is translated as CSASGTPSSYNEQFF.

This clonotype occurred many times. The J gene is TRBJ2-5, the V gene TRBV28; D is perhaps TRBD1 (5 bases). V was cut by 6 bases and J by 2 bases, with 13 bases left in between. Germline values: CDR1 MDHEN, CDR2 SYDVKM. The CDR3 loop spans 14 amino acids. The CDR3 region has the DNA TGTGCCAGCAGCCCGGCAGGGTGGCAAGAGACCCAGTACTTC. It specifies CASSPAGWQETQYF.

This clonotype was picked up a small number of times. The chain joins TRBV12-3 or TRBV12-4 to TRBJ1-6; a weak D match, TRBD1 (5 bases). The germline V and J ends were trimmed by 5 bases and 13 bases, with 15 bases remaining between them. The CDR3 extends over 13 amino acids. In nucleotides, the CDR3 is TGTGCCAGCAGTGGGACTGGGAGTGGCCCCCTCCACTTT. The encoded protein is CASSGTGSGPLHF.